These 12 T cell receptor beta chains originate from one sample sequenced in a study of cytomegalovirus exposure and HLA in healthy donors. Primers for the PCR totalled 60 Vbeta and 13 Jbeta. TCRdb's copy holds only in-frame clones and misses some; the assay was immunoSEQ multiplex PCR. The table records 170,000 or so clones, roughly four fifths of them present only once. Material for sequencing was PBMCs. Receptor source: a woman aged 50 to 60 in good health and CMV-seronegative.

V is TRBV28 and J is TRBJ1-6; TRBD1 aligns across 10 bases. V was pared by 2 bases and J by 8 bases, with 3 bases of the junction left unmatched. The CDR3 runs to 15 residues. The V gene's germline CDR1 is MDHEN and CDR2 SYDVKM. The CDR3 DNA is TGTGCCAGCAGTTTACCCGGGACAGGGGATTCACCCCTCCACTTT. This translates into CASSLPGTGDSPLHF.

This chain joins TRBV10-3 and TRBJ2-7, with 10 positions matching TRBD2. The V gene end was trimmed by 0 bases and the J gene end by 7 bases; junction bases not matched to a gene: 9. This CDR3 has 16 amino acids. The germline V gene has CDR1 ENHRY and CDR2 SYGVKD. DNA of the CDR3: TGTGCCATCAGTGAGTCAGGAACTAGCGGGATGAGGGAGCAGTACTTC. Protein sequence: CAISESGTSGMREQYF.

The V and J genes are TRBV29-1 and TRBJ2-5; tentative D call: TRBD2 (7 bases). The CDR3 extends over 15 amino acids. Germline V gene sequence: CDR1 SQVTM, CDR2 ANQGSEA. V dropped 4 bases and J dropped 3 bases, with 18 bases sitting between them. CDR3 residues: CSVGPWGEGEETQYF. The CDR3 DNA is TGCAGCGTTGGGCCTTGGGGGGAGGGGGAAGAGACCCAGTACTTC.

The chain is built from TRBV6-5 and TRBJ2-3, with D possibly being TRBD1 (5 bases). Germline CDR1 MNHEY, CDR2 SVGAGI. The V gene lost 3 bases and the J gene lost 2 bases, with 9 bases spanning the gap. The CDR3 length is 14 residues. The chain's CDR3 is CASSYGQFTDTQYF. In DNA form, the CDR3 reads TGTGCCAGCAGTTATGGACAATTCACAGATACGCAGTATTTT.

The V and J genes are TRBV5-4 and TRBJ1-5; perhaps TRBD1 as D (5 bases). V was shortened by 0 bases and J by 0 bases, with 7 bases between the two germline ends. The CDR3 runs to 15 residues. The germline gives CDR1 SGHNT, CDR2 YYREEE (reference sequence). The CDR3 region has the DNA TGTGCCAGCAGCTTGGGGGGGGATAGCAATCAGCCCCAGCATTTT. Its translation: CASSLGGDSNQPQHF.

V and J are TRBV6-5 and TRBJ1-2; tentative D call: TRBD1 (5 bases). CDR1 and CDR2 (germline): MNHEY, SVGAGI. CDR3 length: 14 amino acids. Trimming removed 0 bases at V and 7 bases at J, with 12 bases between. CDR3: CASSYSSRATGYTF. DNA for the CDR3: TGTGCCAGCAGTTACTCATCCAGGGCGACTGGCTACACCTTC.

This clone was observed a single time. The V and J genes are TRBV27 and TRBJ1-2; D is perhaps TRBD1 (5 bases). This CDR3 contains 14 residues. CDR1 MNHEY and CDR2 SMNVEV come from the germline V gene (reference sequence). The ends were cut back, 6 bases at V and 2 bases at J, with 13 bases in the middle. The CDR3: CASRSYRTNYGYTF. CDR3 sequence (DNA): TGTGCCAGCAGATCCTACAGGACCAACTATGGCTACACCTTC.

J is TRBJ2-5 and V is TRBV11-1; maybe TRBD1 (6 bases). Between the trimmed V and J ends, which lost 1 base and 4 bases, there was a span of 10 bases. This CDR3 has 14 residues. Germline V CDR1 and CDR2: SGHAT, FQDESV (reference sequence). Here the CDR3 DNA reads TGTGCCAGCAGCTTAGAAGGGGGTCGAGAGACCCAGTACTTC. Translated: CASSLEGGRETQYF.

This chain uses TRBV5-8 with TRBJ1-5, with D unresolved. CDR1 is SGHTS, CDR2 YDEGEE, per germline. The CDR3 covers 15 residues. V was pared by 2 bases and J by 1 base, with 10 bases between. The CDR3 is CASSFDTLSNQPQHF. CDR3 bases: TGTGCCAGCAGCTTTGACACCCTGAGCAATCAGCCCCAGCATTTT.

J is TRBJ2-3 and V is TRBV5-4, with 8 bases that match TRBD2. CDR3 length: 15 amino acids. Per the germline V gene, CDR1 is SGHNT and CDR2 is YYREEE (reference sequence). Trimming at V came to 3 bases and at J to 2 bases, leaving 5 bases not matched to a gene. The CDR3 DNA is TGTGCCAGCAGCTCAGCGGGGGCCTACACAGATACGCAGTATTTT. This encodes CASSSAGAYTDTQYF.

The V and J genes are TRBV2 and TRBJ2-1; D perhaps matches TRBD1 (5 bases). CDR1 is SNHLY and CDR2 is FYNNEI in the germline V gene. The CDR3 length is 10 residues. The V end was cut by 8 bases, the J end by 13 bases, with 12 bases between. The CDR3 sequence is CASGYRLQFF. CDR3 coding DNA: TGTGCCAGCGGCTACAGGCTACAGTTCTTC.

V is TRBV2 and J is TRBJ2-7, with 7 bases that match TRBD1. V was clipped by 6 bases and J by 2 bases; unmatched bases: 4. Germline loops: CDR1 SNHLY, CDR2 FYNNEI. This CDR3 spans 13 amino acids. The CDR3 DNA sequence: TGTGCCAGCAGGAACAGGGGCGCCTACGAGCAGTACTTC. It yields the protein CASRNRGAYEQYF. Full variable domain (rest looked up from reference TRBV2 and TRBJ2-7): EPEVTQTPSHQVTQMGQEVILRCVPISNHLYFYWYRQILGQKVEFLVSFYNNEISEKSEIFDDQFSVERPDGSNFTLKIRSTKLEDSAMYFCASRNRGAYEQYFGPGTRLTVT.